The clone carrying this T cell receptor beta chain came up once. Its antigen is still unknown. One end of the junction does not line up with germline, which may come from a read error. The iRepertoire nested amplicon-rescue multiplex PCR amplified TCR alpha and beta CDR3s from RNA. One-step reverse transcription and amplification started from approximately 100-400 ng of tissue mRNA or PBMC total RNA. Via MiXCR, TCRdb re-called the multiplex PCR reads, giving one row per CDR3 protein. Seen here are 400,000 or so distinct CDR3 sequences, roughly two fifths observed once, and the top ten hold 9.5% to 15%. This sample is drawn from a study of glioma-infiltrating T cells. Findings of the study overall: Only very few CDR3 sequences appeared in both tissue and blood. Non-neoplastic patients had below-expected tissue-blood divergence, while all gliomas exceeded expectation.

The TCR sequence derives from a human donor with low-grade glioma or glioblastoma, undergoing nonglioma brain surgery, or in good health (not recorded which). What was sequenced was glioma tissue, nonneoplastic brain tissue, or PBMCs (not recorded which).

The CDR3 sequence is CSELTRDDQYF. CDR3 DNA sequence: TGCAGTGAATTGACCCGTGACGACCAGTACTTC. The V gene is TRBV20-1, the J gene TRBJ2-7; D uncertain. The germline gives CDR1 DFQATT, CDR2 SNEGSKA (reference sequence). There are 11 residues in the CDR3.